These 32 T cell receptor beta chains originate from one sample sequenced in a study of T cell responses to AZD1222 COVID-19 vaccine. Profiled with immunoSEQ multiplex PCR; TCRdb holds only in-frame clones, not every one. Among around 120,000 clones listed, approximately 89% were seen once. The specimen comprised peripheral blood, sampled on day 0 of AZD1222 vaccination. All receptors derive from an adult in good health.

The chain uses TRBV5-1 and TRBJ2-5; D remains unclear. V lost 5 bases to trimming and J lost 2 bases, with 4 bases between them. The CDR3 covers 11 residues. Germline-derived CDR1 and CDR2 are SGHRS and YFSETQ. The CDR3 region has the DNA TGCGCCAGCAGGGAACAAGAGACCCAGTACTTC. Translating gives CASREQETQYF.

The chain is built from TRBV29-1 and TRBJ1-1, with D unresolved. This CDR3 region has 13 residues. The V gene's germline CDR1 is SQVTM and CDR2 ANQGSEA. V gave up 4 bases and J gave up 1 base, with 10 bases separating them. The CDR3 nucleotides read TGCAGCGTTGGGTTTCACTCGAACACTGAAGCTTTCTTT. Translating it yields CSVGFHSNTEAFF.

The gene calls are TRBV10-3 and TRBJ2-5; D is possibly TRBD1 (6 bases). The CDR3 consists of 13 residues. Germline-derived CDR1 and CDR2 are ENHRY and SYGVKD. V lost 6 bases and J lost 5, with 13 bases in between. CDR3 sequence (DNA): TGTGCCATCAGAGGTACAGGGTCGGAGACCCAGTACTTC. Protein: CAIRGTGSETQYF.

The CDR3 loop reads CASSPGSLSTDTQYF. The CDR3 coding sequence is TGTGCCAGCAGCCCAGGGAGTCTTAGCACAGATACGCAGTATTTT. V and J are TRBV7-6 and TRBJ2-3, with D perhaps TRBD1 or TRBD2 (5 bases each). The germline CDR1 and CDR2 sequences are SGHVS and FNYEAQ. There are 15 residues in the CDR3. The germline V and J ends were trimmed by 5 bases and 0 bases, with 12 bases remaining between them.

V and J are TRBV6-5 and TRBJ1-1; 7 bases align to TRBD1. The CDR3 runs 13 residues. Germline trimming cut 7 bases from V and 1 base from J; bases unmatched to any gene: 3. Germline CDR1 MNHEY, CDR2 SVGAGI. The DNA for the CDR3 is TGTGCCAGCAAATACAGGGGGAACACTGAAGCTTTCTTT. Its translation: CASKYRGNTEAFF.

The chain joins TRBV18 to TRBJ1-1; the D is unclear. Deletions cut 3 bases from V and 1 base from J, with 15 bases between. The germline V gene has CDR1 KGHSH and CDR2 LQKENI. This CDR3 spans 16 amino acids. DNA for the CDR3: TGTGCCAGCTCACCCGGGTGGCAGAATTGGAACACTGAAGCTTTCTTT. Its translation: CASSPGWQNWNTEAFF. The full variable domain, its missing parts supplied by reference TRBV18 and TRBJ1-1, is NAGVMQNPRHLVRRRGQEARLRCSPMKGHSHVYWYRQLPEEGLKFMVYLQKENIIDESGMPKERFSAEFPKEGPSILRIQQVVRGDSAAYFCASSPGWQNWNTEAFFGQGTRLTVV.

The gene calls are TRBV5-1 and TRBJ2-2; TRBD1 agrees at 9 bases. Trimming at V came to 4 bases and at J to 4 bases, leaving 8 bases not matched to a gene. The CDR3 loop spans 16 amino acids. Germline CDR1 and CDR2: SGHRS and YFSETQ. The CDR3: CASSRDGTGFTGELFF. The CDR3 bases are TGCGCCAGCAGCCGAGATGGGACAGGGTTCACCGGGGAGCTGTTTTTT.

A word on this clone: The junction departs from germline at one end; a sequencing error may be responsible. This chain links TRBV7-7 with TRBJ2-1, with D tentatively TRBD1 (6 bases). Looked up from germline, CDR1 is SSHAT and CDR2 is FNYEAQ (reference sequence). The CDR3 is made up of 17 amino acids. CDR3 region: CASSYETGVSSYNEQFF. In DNA, the CDR3 is TGTGCTAGCAGCTATGAGACAGGAGTGAGCTCCTACAATGAGCAGTTCTTC.

The chain joins TRBV10-1 to TRBJ2-2; no reliable D call. Germline loops: CDR1 WNHNN, CDR2 SYGVQD (reference sequence). Trimming took 1 base from V and 0 from J, leaving 9 bases between them. The CDR3 has 16 amino acids. CDR3 in amino acids: CASSEFGPANTGELFF. CDR3 bases: TGCGCCAGCAGTGAGTTTGGCCCAGCGAACACCGGGGAGCTGTTTTTT.

This chain connects TRBV11-3 to TRBJ2-5; 7 bases are shared with TRBD2. The CDR3 is 14 amino acids. The trim removed 1 base at V and 5 bases at J, leaving 4 bases unmatched. Germline V lookup: CDR1 SGHNT, CDR2 YENEEA. CDR3 loop: CASSLGAGFETQYF. CDR3 DNA: TGTGCCAGCAGCTTAGGAGCGGGGTTCGAGACCCAGTACTTC.

This clone was detected a few times. The rearrangement joins TRBV11-2 to TRBJ1-4; no clear D gene. Trimming removed 2 bases from V and 2 bases from J, with 12 bases in between. Germline assignment: CDR1 SGHAT and CDR2 FQNNGV. CDR3 size: 16 residues. The CDR3 protein is CASSLSWSGTNEKLFF. The CDR3 DNA reads TGTGCCAGCAGCTTAAGCTGGAGCGGTACTAATGAAAAACTGTTTTTT.

This clone was observed a handful of times. This chain joins TRBV9 and TRBJ1-1; D not resolved. Trimming took off 0 bases at V and 0 bases at J, with 12 bases between the two ends. The germline CDR1 and CDR2 sequences are SGDLS and YYNGEE. The CDR3 has 16 residues. This CDR3 reads CASSVGLGSLNTEAFF. The CDR3 nucleotides read TGTGCCAGCAGCGTAGGTTTGGGCAGTTTGAACACTGAAGCTTTCTTT.

In its sample, this clone was seen once. The chain uses TRBV2 and TRBJ1-5; tentative D call: TRBD1 (5 bases). Germline V gives CDR1 SNHLY, CDR2 FYNNEI. The CDR3 is made up of 14 amino acids. Trimming took 4 bases from V and 1 from J, leaving 8 bases between them. The CDR3 is CASSAGDSNQPQHF. CDR3 DNA sequence: TGTGCCAGCAGTGCCGGGGACAGCAATCAGCCCCAGCATTTT.

The rearrangement links TRBV6-5 to TRBJ2-2; unclear D gene. Germline V gene data show CDR1 as MNHEY and CDR2 as SVGAGI. This CDR3 comprises 14 residues. Trimming stripped 6 bases from V and 0 bases from J, with 8 bases between. CDR3 coding DNA: TGTGCCAGCAGAAACACCGCGAACACCGGGGAGCTGTTTTTT. Encoded protein: CASRNTANTGELFF.

The chain couples TRBV12-5 to TRBJ2-3, with TRBD1 identical over 9 bases. Germline-derived CDR1 and CDR2 are LGHNT and FRNRAP. Trimming cost V 5 bases and J 3 bases; bases outside gene matches: 3. CDR3 size: 14 residues. The CDR3, as DNA: TGTGCTAGTGGTGCGGGACAGGGAACAGATACGCAGTATTTT. Protein: CASGAGQGTDTQYF. The whole variable domain, remainder taken from reference TRBV12-5 and TRBJ2-3, is DARVTQTPRHKVTEMGQEVTMRCQPILGHNTVFWYRQTMMQGLELLAYFRNRAPLDDSGMPKDRFSAEMPDATLATLKIQPSEPRDSAVYFCASGAGQGTDTQYFGPGTRLTVL.

This rearrangement joins TRBV7-2 to TRBJ2-3; D unclear. The CDR3 has 12 amino acids. The V end lost 4 bases, the J end lost 7 bases, and 9 bases lay between the germline ends. The germline CDR1 and CDR2 sequences are SGHTA and FQGNSA. The CDR3 is CASSYEGYTQYF. The CDR3 nucleotides are TGTGCCAGCAGCTACGAAGGATATACGCAGTATTTT.

The rearrangement joins TRBV7-9 to TRBJ1-5; TRBD1 is a possible D gene (6 bases). V lost 5 bases to trimming and J lost 0 bases, with 14 bases between them. The CDR3 has 16 amino acids. Germline CDR1 is SEHNR and CDR2 is FQNEAQ (reference sequence). CDR3 sequence: CASSVGGRFSNQPQHF. The CDR3 DNA is TGTGCCAGCAGCGTTGGGGGGCGTTTTAGCAATCAGCCCCAGCATTTT.

The V gene is TRBV28, the J gene TRBJ1-2; possibly TRBD1 for D (6 bases). V lost 4 bases and J lost 0, with 12 bases in between. CDR3 size: 15 residues. Germline CDR1 MDHEN, CDR2 SYDVKM. CDR3 region: CASSSPGGTNYGYTF. The CDR3 region has the DNA TGTGCCAGCAGTTCCCCGGGGGGCACTAACTATGGCTACACCTTC.

The V and J genes are TRBV4-2 and TRBJ2-7; the D is unclear. Germline V gene lookup returns CDR1 LGHNA and CDR2 YNFKEQ. CDR3 length equals 16 residues. Trimming stripped 1 base from V and 0 bases from J, with 13 bases between. CDR3 residues: CASSQGDATSSYEQYF. CDR3 in DNA: TGTGCCAGCAGCCAAGGTGACGCCACCTCCTCCTACGAGCAGTACTTC.

The rearrangement links TRBV11-3 to TRBJ2-3, with D perhaps being TRBD1 or TRBD2 (6 bases each). V gave up 1 base and J gave up 6 bases, with 14 bases separating them. Looked up from germline, CDR1 is SGHNT and CDR2 is YENEEA. The CDR3 runs 15 residues. The CDR3 region has the DNA TGTGCCAGCAGCTTAGGGGCAGGGGAGGCGGATACGCAGTATTTT. It specifies CASSLGAGEADTQYF.

J is TRBJ2-1 and V is TRBV19; D not certain. The CDR3 totals 13 residues. From germline, CDR1 is LNHDA and CDR2 SQIVND (reference sequence). Trimming took 1 base from V and 8 from J, leaving 9 bases between them. The CDR3: CASSIGMMDEQFF. Written as DNA, the CDR3 is TGTGCCAGTAGTATAGGGATGATGGATGAGCAGTTCTTC. The complete variable domain, with remaining parts taken from reference TRBV19 and TRBJ2-1, reads DGGITQSPKYLFRKEGQNVTLSCEQNLNHDAMYWYRQDPGQGLRLIYYSQIVNDFQKGDIAEGYSVSREKKESFPLTVTSAQKNPTAFYLCASSIGMMDEQFFGPGTRLTVL.

This chain uses TRBV6-2 or TRBV6-3 with TRBJ1-6, with TRBD1 matching 7 bases. CDR1 MNHEY and CDR2 SVGEGT come from the germline V gene. The CDR3 is made up of 15 amino acids. V lost 6 bases and J lost 10; bases outside the gene matches: 12. The CDR3 bases are TGTGCCAGCAGCCAGGACCCAGGGGGTCGATCACCCCTCCACTTT. As protein: CASSQDPGGRSPLHF.

The V call is TRBV5-4, the J call TRBJ2-1, with TRBD1 matching 7 bases. Looked up from germline, CDR1 is SGHNT and CDR2 is YYREEE (reference sequence). This CDR3 is 19 amino acids long. V gave up 4 bases and J gave up 10 bases; unmatched junction bases: 26. The CDR3 is CASSPRQGASALTRKEQFF. The CDR3 DNA is TGTGCCAGCAGCCCTAGACAGGGAGCGTCCGCGTTAACTCGAAAAGAGCAGTTCTTC.

There are a few counts of this clone. The CDR3 spells CASSFGPNTGELFF. As DNA, the CDR3 is TGTGCCAGCAGCTTTGGTCCGAACACCGGGGAGCTGTTTTTT. The chain employs TRBV7-6 and TRBJ2-2; D is unresolved. CDR1 SGHVS and CDR2 FNYEAQ come from the germline V gene. The V and J ends lost 3 bases and 0 bases respectively, with 5 bases between them. This CDR3 comprises 14 residues.

The V call is TRBV7-2, the J call TRBJ2-7, with 9 bases aligning to TRBD1. Germline lookup yields CDR1 SGHTA and CDR2 FQGNSA. CDR3 length equals 15 residues. The J segment lost 4 bases and the V segment lost 3 bases, leaving 7 bases of the junction unmatched. CDR3: CASSFTGTGSYEQYF. The CDR3 DNA reads as TGTGCCAGCAGCTTTACCGGGACAGGGTCGTACGAGCAGTACTTC.

Here the CDR3 reads CASSQEGRSTDTQYF. The CDR3 nucleotides read TGTGCCAGCAGCCAAGAGGGGAGAAGCACAGATACGCAGTATTTT. The chain couples TRBV3-1 (or the pseudogene TRBV3-2) to TRBJ2-3; tentatively, D is TRBD2 (5 bases). V was trimmed by 0 bases and J by 0 bases, leaving 7 bases between them. The CDR3 runs 15 residues. The V gene's germline CDR1 is LGHDT and CDR2 YNNKEL (reference sequence).

This clone showed up just once. This chain connects TRBV7-8 to TRBJ1-1, with 7 bases that match TRBD1. V shed 3 bases, J shed 3 bases, and the junction held 4 bases outside the gene matches. The CDR3 has 14 amino acids. Per the germline V gene, CDR1 is SGHVS and CDR2 is FQNEAQ. The CDR3 DNA follows: TGTGCCAGCAGCTTTCAGGGGGGGTACACTGAAGCTTTCTTT. Translating gives CASSFQGGYTEAFF. The variable domain in full, with the rest retrieved from reference TRBV7-8 and TRBJ1-1, is GAGVSQSPRYKVAKRGQDVALRCDPISGHVSLFWYQQALGQGPEFLTYFQNEAQLDKSGLPSDRFFAERPEGSVSTLKIQRTQQEDSAVYLCASSFQGGYTEAFFGQGTRLTVV.

The CDR3 is CASSLMMDTQYF. The CDR3, as DNA: TGTGCCAGCAGCTTAATGATGGATACGCAGTATTTT. The chain is built from TRBV7-2 and TRBJ2-3, with no clear D. CDR1 and CDR2 from the germline V gene are SGHTA and FQGNSA. The CDR3 spans 12 residues. Between the trimmed V and J ends, which lost 2 bases and 6 bases, there was a span of 6 bases.

This chain uses TRBV6-5 with TRBJ1-1, with 10 bases fitting TRBD1. With 2 bases clipped from V and 0 bases from J, the junction kept 3 bases outside the gene matches. This CDR3 is 16 amino acids long. Germline lookup yields CDR1 MNHEY and CDR2 SVGAGI. The CDR3 coding sequence is TGTGCCAGCAGTTACGGGACAGGGGCGGTGAACACTGAAGCTTTCTTT. Amino acid sequence: CASSYGTGAVNTEAFF.

The CDR3, as DNA: TGTGCCAGTAGACGACAGGGAAGGGACAGCGATGGCTACACCTTC. Its protein product is CASRRQGRDSDGYTF. This sequence joins TRBV19 and TRBJ1-2, with 7 bases identical to TRBD1. This CDR3 region has 15 residues. Germline values: CDR1 LNHDA, CDR2 SQIVND (reference sequence). The trim removed 6 bases at V and 6 bases at J, leaving 13 bases unmatched.

The sample holds one count of this clone. V is TRBV25-1 and J is TRBJ1-2; D gene unclear. This CDR3 is 13 amino acids long. V was pared by 5 bases and J by 10 bases, with 17 bases between. CDR1 is MGHDK and CDR2 is SYGVNS in the germline V gene. This CDR3 is CASSPSGMGVYTF. The CDR3 nucleotides are TGTGCCAGCAGTCCCTCGGGGATGGGAGTCTACACCTTC.

V usage is TRBV4-1 and J usage is TRBJ2-3; D gene unclear. Trimming shortened V by 4 bases and J by 5 bases, and 10 bases separated the two germline ends. CDR1 and CDR2 (germline): MGHRA, YSYEKL. This CDR3 has 13 residues. The CDR3 coding sequence is TGCGCCAGCAGCCCTGGACCCGGAGATACGCAGTATTTT. Its protein product is CASSPGPGDTQYF.